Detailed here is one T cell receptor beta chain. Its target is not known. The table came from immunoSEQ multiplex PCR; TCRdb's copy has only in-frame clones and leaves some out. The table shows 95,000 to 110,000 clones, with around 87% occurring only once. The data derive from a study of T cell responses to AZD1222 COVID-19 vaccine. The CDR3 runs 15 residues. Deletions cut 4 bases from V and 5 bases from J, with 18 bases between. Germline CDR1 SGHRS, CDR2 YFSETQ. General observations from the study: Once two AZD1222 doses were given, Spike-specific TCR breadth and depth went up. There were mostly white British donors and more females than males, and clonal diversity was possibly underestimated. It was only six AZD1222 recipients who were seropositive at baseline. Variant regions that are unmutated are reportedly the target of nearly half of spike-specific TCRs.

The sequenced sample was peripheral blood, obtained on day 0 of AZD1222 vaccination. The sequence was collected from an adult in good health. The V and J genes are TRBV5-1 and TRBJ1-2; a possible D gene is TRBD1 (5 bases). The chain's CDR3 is CASSPEGLTVYGYTF. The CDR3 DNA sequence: TGCGCCAGCAGCCCGGAGGGGCTTACAGTTTATGGCTACACCTTC.